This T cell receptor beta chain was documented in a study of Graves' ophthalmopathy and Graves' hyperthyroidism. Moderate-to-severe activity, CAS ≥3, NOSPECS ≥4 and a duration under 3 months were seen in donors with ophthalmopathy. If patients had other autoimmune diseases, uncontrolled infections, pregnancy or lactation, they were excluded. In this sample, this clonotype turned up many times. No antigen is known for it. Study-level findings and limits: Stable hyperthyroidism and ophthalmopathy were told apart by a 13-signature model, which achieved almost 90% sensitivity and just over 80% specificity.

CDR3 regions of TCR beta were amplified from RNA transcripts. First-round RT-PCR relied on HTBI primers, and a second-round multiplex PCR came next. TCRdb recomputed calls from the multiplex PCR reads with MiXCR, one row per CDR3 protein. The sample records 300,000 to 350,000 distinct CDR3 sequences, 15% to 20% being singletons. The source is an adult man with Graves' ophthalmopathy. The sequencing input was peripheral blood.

The CDR3: CASSDTSNQPQHF. The CDR3 DNA is TGTGCCAGTAGTGACACTAGCAATCAGCCCCAGCATTTT. The chain uses TRBV19 and TRBJ1-5, with D uncertain. The CDR3 covers 13 residues. Trimming pared 5 bases from V and 0 bases from J, leaving 5 bases between. Germline V gene lookup returns CDR1 LNHDA and CDR2 SQIVND (reference sequence).